The sequence of this TCR beta chain was determined in a study of response to subunit inactivated influenza vaccine. The CDR3 covers 17 residues. V lost 1 base and J 3 bases, leaving 21 bases between the germline ends. The germline gives CDR1 GTSNPN, CDR2 SVGIG (reference sequence). Study-wide results and caveats: Few new T cells, the authors suggested, are recruited by each seasonal influenza vaccination.

For this clonotype: Its target is unknown.

TCRdb called the RT-PCR reads again in MiXCR, with one record for every CDR3 protein. This sample yields 400,000 to 550,000 distinct CDR3 sequences, of which over 25% are seen a single time; approximately 2% belongs to the top ten. The TCR originated in a man aged 50-59 years who received an inactivated influenza vaccine. The genes are TRBV30 and TRBJ2-5, with D perhaps matching TRBD2 (6 bases). The sample here was CD4+ T cells sorted from PBMCs, taken roughly 5 days after vaccination. CDR3 sequence reads: CAWSAQRVRDWKETQYF. CDR3 DNA: TGTGCCTGGAGTGCCCAGCGGGTCCGGGACTGGAAAGAGACCCAGTACTTC. The full variable domain, with the rest looked up from reference TRBV30 and TRBJ2-5, is SQTIHQWPATLVQPVGSPLSLECTVEGTSNPNLYWYRQAAGRGLQLLFYSVGIGQISSEVPQNLSASRPQDRQFILSSKKLLLSDSGFYLCAWSAQRVRDWKETQYFGPGTRLLVL.